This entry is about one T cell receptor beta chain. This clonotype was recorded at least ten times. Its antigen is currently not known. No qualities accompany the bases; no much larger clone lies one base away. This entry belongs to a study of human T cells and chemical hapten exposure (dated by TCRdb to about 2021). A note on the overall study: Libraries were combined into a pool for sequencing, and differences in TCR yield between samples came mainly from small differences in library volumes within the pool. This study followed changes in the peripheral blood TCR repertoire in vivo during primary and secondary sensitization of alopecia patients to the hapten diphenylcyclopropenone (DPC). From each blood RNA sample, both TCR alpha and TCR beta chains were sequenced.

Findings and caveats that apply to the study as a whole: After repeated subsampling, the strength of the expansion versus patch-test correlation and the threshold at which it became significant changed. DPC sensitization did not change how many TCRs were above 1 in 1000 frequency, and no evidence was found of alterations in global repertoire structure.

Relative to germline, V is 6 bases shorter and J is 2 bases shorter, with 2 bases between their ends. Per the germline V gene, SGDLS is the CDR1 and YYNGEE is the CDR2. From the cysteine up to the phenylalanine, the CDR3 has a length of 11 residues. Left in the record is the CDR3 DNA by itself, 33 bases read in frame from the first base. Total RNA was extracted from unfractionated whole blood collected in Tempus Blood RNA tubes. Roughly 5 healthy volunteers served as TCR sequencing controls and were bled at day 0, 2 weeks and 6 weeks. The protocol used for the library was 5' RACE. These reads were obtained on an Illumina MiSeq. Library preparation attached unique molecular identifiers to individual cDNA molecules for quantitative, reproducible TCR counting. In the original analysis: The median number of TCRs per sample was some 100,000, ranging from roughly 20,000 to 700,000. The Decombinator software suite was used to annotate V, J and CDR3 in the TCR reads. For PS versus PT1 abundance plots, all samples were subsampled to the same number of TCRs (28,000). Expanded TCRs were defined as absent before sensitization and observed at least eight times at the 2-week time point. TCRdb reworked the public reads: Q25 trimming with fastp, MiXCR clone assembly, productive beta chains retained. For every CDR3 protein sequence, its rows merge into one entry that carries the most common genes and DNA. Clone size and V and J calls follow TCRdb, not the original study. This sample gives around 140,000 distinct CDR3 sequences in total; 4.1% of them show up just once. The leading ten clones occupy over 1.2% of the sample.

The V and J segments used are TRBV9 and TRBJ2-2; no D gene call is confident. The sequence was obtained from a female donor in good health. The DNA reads TGTGCCAGCACCAACACCGGGGAGCTGTTTTTT. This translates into CASTNTGELFF.